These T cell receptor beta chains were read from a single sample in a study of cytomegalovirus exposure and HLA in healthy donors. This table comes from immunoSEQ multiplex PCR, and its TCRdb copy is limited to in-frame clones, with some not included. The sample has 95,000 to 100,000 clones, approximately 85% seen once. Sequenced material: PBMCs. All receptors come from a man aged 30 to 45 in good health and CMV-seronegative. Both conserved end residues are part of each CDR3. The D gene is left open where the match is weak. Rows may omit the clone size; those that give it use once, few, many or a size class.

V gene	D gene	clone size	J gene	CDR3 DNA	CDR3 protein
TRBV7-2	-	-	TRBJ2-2	TGTGCCAGCAGCTTAGCGCGGCAGAACACCGGGGAGCTGTTTTTT	CASSLARQNTGELFF
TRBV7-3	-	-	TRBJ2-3	TGTGCCAGCAGCTTAACGGGCGGGCAGGGGGGTACGCAGTATTTT	CASSLTGGQGGTQYF
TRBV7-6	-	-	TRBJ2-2	TGTGCCAGCAGTAGGTGGCGGGAAAAGCTGTTTTTT	CASSRWREKLFF
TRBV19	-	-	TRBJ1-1	TGTGCCAGTAGTAAGGTGAGGGGGACTGAAGCTTTCTTT	CASSKVRGTEAFF
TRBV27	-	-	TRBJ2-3	TGTGCCAGCAGTTTCGTGGGGCTGGCAGATACGCAGTATTTT	CASSFVGLADTQYF
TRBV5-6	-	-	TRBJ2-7	TGTGCCAGCAGCACCCTGAGGGCCTACGAGCAGTACTTC	CASSTLRAYEQYF
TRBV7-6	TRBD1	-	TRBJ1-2	TGTGCCAGCAGCTTACAGGGGGACTCTCGCGGCTACACCTTC	CASSLQGDSRGYTF
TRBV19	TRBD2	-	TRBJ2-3	TGTGCCAGTAGTTTGGTAGCGGGAGCAGATACGCAGTATTTT	CASSLVAGADTQYF
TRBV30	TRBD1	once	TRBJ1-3	TGTGCCTGGAGGGATCAGGGGGCGGGTGGAAACACCATATATTTT	CAWRDQGAGGNTIYF
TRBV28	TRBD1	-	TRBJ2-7	TGTGCCAGCAGGGCCGGGACAGGGTTCTACGAGCAGTACTTC	CASRAGTGFYEQYF
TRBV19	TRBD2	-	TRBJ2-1	TGTGCCAGTAGTCTCAGCTTCACTAGCGGGAGTTTCAATGAGCAGTTCTTC	CASSLSFTSGSFNEQFF